The 4 T cell receptor beta chains below all came from one sample that was sequenced in a study of vaccination and CD4 T cells after COVID-19. No cognate antigen is known for these TCRs. As to time point: late sampling 161 to 241 days after vaccination in three convalescent patients. As for treatment: approximately 10-day PBMC culture with coronavirus spike peptide pools or control peptides (ViraFEST assay). Once obtained from cultured CD4+ T cells, the DNA was sequenced using the Oncomine TCR Beta short-read assay. TCRdb re-called the PCR reads with MiXCR, one entry per CDR3 protein. The sample holds 20,000 to 30,000 distinct CDR3 sequences, about 40% seen once. The specimen comprised CD4+ T cells from blood, cultured in vitro, sampled about 7 months after SARS-CoV-2 vaccination. The receptor source for this set is a human donor who had recovered from COVID-19.

By sample fraction, this clonotype is medium-sized. The chain recombines TRBV15 with TRBJ2-3; D may be TRBD2 (6 bases). CDR1 and CDR2 (germline): LNHNV, YYDKDF (reference sequence). The ends were cut back, 5 bases at V and 6 bases at J, with 15 bases in the middle. The CDR3 loop spans 14 amino acids. The CDR3 here is CATSPRLVLDTQYF. The DNA for the CDR3 is TGTGCCACCAGCCCTCGACTAGTTCTTGATACGCAGTATTTT.

This clonotype has more than one count but fewer than ten. V usage is TRBV20-1 and J usage is TRBJ2-3; 10 positions match TRBD1. The V segment lost 3 bases and the J segment 1 base; nucleotides outside the gene matches: 7. The germline gives CDR1 DFQATT, CDR2 SNEGSKA (reference sequence). This CDR3 is built from 16 residues. Here the CDR3 reads CSARGPGQGRTDTQYF. The DNA of the CDR3 is TGCAGTGCTAGGGGCCCGGGACAGGGGCGCACAGATACGCAGTATTTT.

The V call is TRBV20-1, the J call TRBJ1-2; perhaps TRBD1 as D (5 bases). CDR1 DFQATT and CDR2 SNEGSKA come from the germline V gene (reference sequence). V dropped 5 bases and J dropped 1 base, with 14 bases sitting between them. This CDR3 contains 14 residues. In DNA, the CDR3 is TGCAGTGCTTCTCGCGACAGCCATAACTATGGCTACACCTTC. Its protein product is CSASRDSHNYGYTF.

This sequence joins TRBV6-1 and TRBJ1-6, with a tentative D call TRBD1 (5 bases). CDR1 is MNHNS and CDR2 is SASEGT in the germline V gene. This CDR3 region has 17 residues. Trimming shortened V by 6 bases and J by 7 bases, and 22 bases separated the two germline ends. This CDR3 reads CASRANKHQGPNSPLHF. CDR3 bases: TGTGCCAGCAGGGCCAACAAACATCAGGGACCAAATTCACCCCTCCACTTT.